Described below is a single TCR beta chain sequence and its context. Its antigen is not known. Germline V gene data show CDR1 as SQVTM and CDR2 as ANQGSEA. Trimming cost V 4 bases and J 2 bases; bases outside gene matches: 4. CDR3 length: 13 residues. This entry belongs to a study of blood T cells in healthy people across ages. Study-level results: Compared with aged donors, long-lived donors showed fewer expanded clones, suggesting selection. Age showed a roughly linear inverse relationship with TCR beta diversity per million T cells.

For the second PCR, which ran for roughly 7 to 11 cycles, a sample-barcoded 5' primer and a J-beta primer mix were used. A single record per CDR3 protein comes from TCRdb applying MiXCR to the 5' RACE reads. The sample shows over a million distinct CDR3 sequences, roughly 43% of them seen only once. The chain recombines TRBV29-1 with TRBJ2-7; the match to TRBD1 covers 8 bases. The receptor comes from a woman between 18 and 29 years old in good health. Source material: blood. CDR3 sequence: CSVGDRGAYEQYF. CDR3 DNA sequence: TGCAGCGTTGGAGACAGGGGAGCCTACGAGCAGTACTTC.